A selection of T cell receptor beta chains follows, all from one sample in a study of cytomegalovirus exposure and HLA in healthy donors. Using immunoSEQ multiplex PCR, the repertoire was profiled, and TCRdb retains in-frame clones only, with some absent. The sample contains about 150,000 clones, over 70% of which appear only once. Sequences were obtained from PBMCs. Receptor source: a woman in her 40s in good health and CMV-seronegative. Both conserved end residues are part of each CDR3.

J: TRBJ2-2; V: TRBV6-5; CDR3: CASLGDTGELFF
J: TRBJ2-3; V: TRBV25-1; CDR3: CASSDVAGELTDTQYF
J: TRBJ2-5; V: TRBV19; CDR3: CASRQGNEGTQYF
J: TRBJ2-7; V: TRBV5-6; CDR3: CASSLGAAREQYF
J: TRBJ1-5; V: TRBV6-1; CDR3: CASSDTGGANQPQHF
J: TRBJ1-2; V: TRBV29-1; CDR3: CSVVYQAGSGYTF
J: TRBJ2-1; V: TRBV6-6; CDR3: CASIGASGGEGQFF
J: TRBJ2-7; V: TRBV5-4; CDR3: CASSLNTNYEQYF
J: TRBJ1-1; V: TRBV4-3; CDR3: CASSQDGRNTEAFF
J: TRBJ1-3; V: TRBV11-2; CDR3: CACSLGQLNTIYF
J: TRBJ1-1; V: TRBV9; CDR3: CASKPGGSNTEAFF
J: TRBJ1-3; V: TRBV30; CDR3: CAWSRGHLDSGNTIYF
J: TRBJ2-1; V: TRBV5-4; CDR3: CASSPGSGSYNEQFF
J: TRBJ1-1; V: TRBV6-6; CDR3: CASSYDRKGEAFF
J: TRBJ1-5; V: TRBV7-2; CDR3: CASSPDRDQPQHF
J: TRBJ1-4; V: TRBV4-3; CDR3: CASSQGTIATNEKLFF
J: TRBJ2-7; V: TRBV11-1; CDR3: CASSPRLAGEIDEQYF
J: TRBJ2-3; V: TRBV4-1; CDR3: CASSQDYSANTDTQYF
J: TRBJ2-2; V: TRBV11-3; CDR3: CASSLASTGELFF
J: TRBJ2-7; V: TRBV5-1; CDR3: CASSLAPHLGGQGVSYEQYF
J: TRBJ1-5; V: TRBV27; CDR3: CASSSRLPSNQPQHF
J: TRBJ2-7; V: TRBV6-5; CDR3: CASSRPLGHTYEQYF
J: TRBJ1-2; V: TRBV4-1; CDR3: CASSQGPGVAANYGYTF
J: TRBJ2-3; V: TRBV11-2; CDR3: CASSPPSGLGVTDTQYF
J: TRBJ2-7; V: TRBV13; CDR3: CASSWGAYEQYF
J: TRBJ1-4; V: TRBV6-6; CDR3: CASSYSGGLGEKLFF
J: TRBJ1-4; V: TRBV9; CDR3: CASSVEVRLNEKLFF